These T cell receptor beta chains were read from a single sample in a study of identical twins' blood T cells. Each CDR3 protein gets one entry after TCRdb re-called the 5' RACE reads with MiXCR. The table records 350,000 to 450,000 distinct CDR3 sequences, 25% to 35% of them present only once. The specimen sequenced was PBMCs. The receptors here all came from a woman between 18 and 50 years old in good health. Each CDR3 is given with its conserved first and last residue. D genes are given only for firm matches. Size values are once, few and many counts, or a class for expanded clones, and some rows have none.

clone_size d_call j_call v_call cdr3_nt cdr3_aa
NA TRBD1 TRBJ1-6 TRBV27 TGTGCCAGCAGTTTAGTGGGACAGCCGAATTCACCCCTCCACTTT CASSLVGQPNSPLHF
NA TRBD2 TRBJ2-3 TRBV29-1 TGCAGCGCCGCCCTCCTAGCGGGAGTGACAGATACGCAGTATTTT CSAALLAGVTDTQYF
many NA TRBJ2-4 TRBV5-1 TGCGCCAGCAGCCTCGGAGGGCTAGCCAAAAACATTCAGTACTTC CASSLGGLAKNIQYF
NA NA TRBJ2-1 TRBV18 TGTGCCAGCTCACCAAGCGACTCCTACAATGAGCAGTTCTTC CASSPSDSYNEQFF
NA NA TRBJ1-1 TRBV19 TGTGCCAGTAGTATAGAGGGGGACACTGAAGCTTTCTTT CASSIEGDTEAFF
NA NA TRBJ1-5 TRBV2 TGTGCCAGCAGTGAGGGTGGTCGCAATCAGCCCCAGCATTTT CASSEGGRNQPQHF
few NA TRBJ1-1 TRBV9 TGTGCCAGCAGTCCTCCCCAGGAGATCATGAACACTGAAGCTTTCTTT CASSPPQEIMNTEAFF
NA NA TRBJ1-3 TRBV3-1 TGTGCCGGCAGCCGTCGGGTCCGTGGAAACACCATATATTTT CAGSRRVRGNTIYF
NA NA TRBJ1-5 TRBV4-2 TGTGCCAGCAGCCACGAGTATGTAGGTCAGCCCCAGCATTTT CASSHEYVGQPQHF
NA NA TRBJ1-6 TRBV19 TGTGCCAGTAGTATTGAGGGTAACTATAATTCACCCCTCCACTTT CASSIEGNYNSPLHF
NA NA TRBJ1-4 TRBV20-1 TGCAGTGCTAGAGCTCCTGCAACTAATGAAAAACTGTTTTTT CSARAPATNEKLFF
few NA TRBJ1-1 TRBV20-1 TGCAGTGCTAGGGCCCGGAGAGGCACTGAAGCTTTCTTT CSARARRGTEAFF
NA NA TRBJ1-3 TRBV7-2 TGTGCCAGCAGCTTAGGGGGATTCGGAAACACCATATATTTT CASSLGGFGNTIYF
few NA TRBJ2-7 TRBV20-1 TGCAGTGCTAGAGGGACGTTCCACGGCCCCTACGAGCAGTACTTC CSARGTFHGPYEQYF
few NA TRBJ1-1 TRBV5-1 TGCGCCAGCAGATTGACGGGACTCTGGGGCACTGAAGCTTTCTTT CASRLTGLWGTEAFF
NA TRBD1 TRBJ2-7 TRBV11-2 TGTGCCAGCAGCCCCGAAGACAGGGGTGATATGTCCTACGAGCAGTACTTC CASSPEDRGDMSYEQYF
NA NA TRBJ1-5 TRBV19 TGTGCCAGTAGTATAGCCGGTAATCAGCCCCAGCATTTT CASSIAGNQPQHF
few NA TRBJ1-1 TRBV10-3 TGTGCCATCAGTACGGGTCAGGCAGTTCAGGCTTTCTTT CAISTGQAVQAFF
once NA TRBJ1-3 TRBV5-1 TGCGCCAGCAACCTAGACGGGTCTGGAAACACCATATATTTT CASNLDGSGNTIYF
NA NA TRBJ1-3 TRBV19 TGTGCCAGTAGTATAGACCCCCGGACAAGCGACGGAAACACCATATATTTT CASSIDPRTSDGNTIYF
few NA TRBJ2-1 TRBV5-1 TGCGCCAGCAGTCACGACGGACAATCTGAGCAGTTCTTC CASSHDGQSEQFF
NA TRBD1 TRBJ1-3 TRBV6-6 TGTGCCAGCAGTGCAGAGACAGGGTTGAGAAACACCATATATTTT CASSAETGLRNTIYF
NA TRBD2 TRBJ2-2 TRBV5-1 TGCGCCAGCGCGGGGGTGAACACCGGGGAGCTGTTTTTT CASAGVNTGELFF
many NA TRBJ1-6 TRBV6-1 TGTGCCAGCAAGGGGGGTAATTCACCCCTCCACTTT CASKGGNSPLHF
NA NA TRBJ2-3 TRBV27 TGTGCCAGCAGTTTGAACAGGGCGGATACGCAGTATTTT CASSLNRADTQYF
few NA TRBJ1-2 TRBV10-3 TGTGCCATCAGTGAGGGTGACACCTATGGCTACACCTTC CAISEGDTYGYTF
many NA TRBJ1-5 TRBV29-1 TGCAGCGTTGTTGAGGGCAATCAGCCCCAGCATTTT CSVVEGNQPQHF
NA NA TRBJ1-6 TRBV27 TGTGCCAGCAGTTTATCTAGGGCAGGGATTAATTCACCCCTCCACTTT CASSLSRAGINSPLHF
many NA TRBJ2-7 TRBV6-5 TGTGCCAGCAGCCAAAGCGTCCTAGCACGTCCTGGGGAGCAGTACTTC CASSQSVLARPGEQYF
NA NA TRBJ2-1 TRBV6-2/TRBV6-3 TGTGCCAGCTTACCAGGCCCGACCAATGAGCAGTTCTTC CASLPGPTNEQFF
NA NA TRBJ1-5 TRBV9 TGTGCCAGCAGCGAGGAGGACAGAAATCAGCCCCAGCATTTT CASSEEDRNQPQHF
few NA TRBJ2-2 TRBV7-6 TGTGCCAGCAGCAAGCTAGATATGGTTACGACCGGGGAGCTGTTTTTT CASSKLDMVTTGELFF
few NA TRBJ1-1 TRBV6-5 TGTGCCAGCAGTTCCCCCAGTCTGAACACTGAAGCTTTCTTT CASSSPSLNTEAFF
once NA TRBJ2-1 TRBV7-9 TGTGCCAGCAGCTCCGGGACGCCTTACAATGAGCAGTTCTTC CASSSGTPYNEQFF
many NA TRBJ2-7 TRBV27 TGTGCCAGCAGTACGTCCAGGGGATACGAGCAGTACTTC CASSTSRGYEQYF
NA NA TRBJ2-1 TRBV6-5 TGTGCCAGCAAACTGACAGGCTACAATGAGCAGTTCTTC CASKLTGYNEQFF
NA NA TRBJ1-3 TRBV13 TGTGCCAGCAGCTTAGGCAGGGTCGGAGACACCATATATTTT CASSLGRVGDTIYF
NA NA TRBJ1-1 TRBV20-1 TGCAGTGCTCGAACCGGGGAGGCGGCTGAAGCTTTCTTT CSARTGEAAEAFF
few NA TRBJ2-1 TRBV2 TGTGCCAGCAGTGCTTATCGGGACCATGAGCAGTTCTTC CASSAYRDHEQFF
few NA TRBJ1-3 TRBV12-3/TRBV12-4 TGTGCCAGCATGGGTTCCGGAAACACCATATATTTT CASMGSGNTIYF
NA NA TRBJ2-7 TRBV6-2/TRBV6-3 TGTGCCAGCAGTTGCGAGGGGATCAACTACGAGCAGTACTTC CASSCEGINYEQYF
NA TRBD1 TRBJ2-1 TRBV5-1 TGCGCCAGCAGTGCGGGGACAGGGGGCTTAAATGAGCAGTTCTTC CASSAGTGGLNEQFF
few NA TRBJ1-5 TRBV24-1 TGTGCCACCTCGGACGGGTATCAGCCCCAGCATTTT CATSDGYQPQHF
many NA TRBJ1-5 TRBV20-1 TGCAGTGCTAGCATCCCAGGGGAGGCCAATCAGCCCCAGCATTTT CSASIPGEANQPQHF
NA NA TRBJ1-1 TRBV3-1 TGTGCCGGCAGCCAAGTAGGGGTCTCTGAAGCTTTCTTT CAGSQVGVSEAFF
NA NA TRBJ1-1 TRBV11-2 TGTGCCAGCAGACCCTCCGCCCTCGGGAACACTGAAGCTTTCTTT CASRPSALGNTEAFF
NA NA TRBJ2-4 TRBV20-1 TGCAGTGCTGGAGGGGTTCTTGGCACCCAAGCCAAAAACATTCAGTACTTC CSAGGVLGTQAKNIQYF
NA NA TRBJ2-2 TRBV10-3 TGTGCCATCAGTGATAGGGTGACGGACACCGGGGAGCTGTTTTTT CAISDRVTDTGELFF
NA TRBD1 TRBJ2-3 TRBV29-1 TGCAGCGTTGCCGGGTCAGGGGGAGTTACAGATACGCAGTATTTT CSVAGSGGVTDTQYF
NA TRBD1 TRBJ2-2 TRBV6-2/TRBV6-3 TGTGCCAGCACCTATCCTTCCCGGACAGGGAACACCGGGGAGCTGTTTTTT CASTYPSRTGNTGELFF
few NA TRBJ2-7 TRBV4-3 TGCGCCAGCAGCCAAGATAGCCTAGTGGACGAGCAGTACTTC CASSQDSLVDEQYF
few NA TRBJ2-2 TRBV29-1 TGCAGCGTTGTGTCCAGGGCGGGGACCGGGGAGCTGTTTTTT CSVVSRAGTGELFF
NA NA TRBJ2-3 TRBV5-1 TGCGCCAGCAGCACTGGGTCCGGAGGCACAGATACGCAGTATTTT CASSTGSGGTDTQYF
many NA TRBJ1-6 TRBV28 TGTGCCAGCACGACGGGAGATTCCTATAATTCACCCCTCCACTTT CASTTGDSYNSPLHF
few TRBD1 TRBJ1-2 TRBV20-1 TGCAGTGCTTCTAAAACAGGGGGGAATGGCTACACCTTC CSASKTGGNGYTF
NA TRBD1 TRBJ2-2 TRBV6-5 TGTGCCAGCAGTCTACAGGGGTGGTCCACCGGGGAGCTGTTTTTT CASSLQGWSTGELFF
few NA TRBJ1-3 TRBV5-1 TGCGCCGGCAGCTTTAGGTCGATTGTAGGCAGCCTTGGAAACACCATATATTTT CAGSFRSIVGSLGNTIYF
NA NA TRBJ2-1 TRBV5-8 TGTGCCAGCAGCGCACCGACGGGGGAGGTTAACAATGAGCAGTTCTTC CASSAPTGEVNNEQFF